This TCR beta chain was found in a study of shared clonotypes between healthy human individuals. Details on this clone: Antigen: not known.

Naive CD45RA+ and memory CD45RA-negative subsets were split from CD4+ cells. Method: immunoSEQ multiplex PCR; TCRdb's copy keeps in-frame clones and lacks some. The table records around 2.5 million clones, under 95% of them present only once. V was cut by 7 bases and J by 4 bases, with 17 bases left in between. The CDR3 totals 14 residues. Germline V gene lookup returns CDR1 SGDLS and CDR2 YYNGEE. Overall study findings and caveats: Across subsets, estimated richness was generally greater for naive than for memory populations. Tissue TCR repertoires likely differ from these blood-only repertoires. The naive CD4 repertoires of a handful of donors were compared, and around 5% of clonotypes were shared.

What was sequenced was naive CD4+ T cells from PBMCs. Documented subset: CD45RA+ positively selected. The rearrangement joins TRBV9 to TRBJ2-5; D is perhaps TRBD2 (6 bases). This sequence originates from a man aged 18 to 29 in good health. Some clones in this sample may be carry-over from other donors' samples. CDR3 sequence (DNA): TGTGCCAGCTCCGGGACTCCTGTGGGAGAGACCCAGTACTTC. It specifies CASSGTPVGETQYF.